One and the same sample provided the 12 T cell receptor beta chains below, sequenced in a study of shared clonotypes between healthy human individuals. Clones were sequenced by immunoSEQ multiplex PCR, and TCRdb holds only the in-frame ones, with some missing. Here the sample spans nearly 2 million clones, just under 95% being singletons. Only CD45RO-negative cells positively selected for CCR7 counted as naive CD8 cells, so terminally differentiated effector memory CD45RA+ cells were excluded. Input material: naive CD8+ T cells sorted from blood. These receptors came from a man aged 18 to 30 in good health.

In this sample, this clone turned up once. The CDR3 here is CASSSLTSGNADTQYF. CDR3 coding DNA: TGTGCCAGCAGTTCCTTGACTAGCGGGAATGCAGATACGCAGTATTTT. The chain employs TRBV27 and TRBJ2-3, with TRBD2 matching over 11 bases. CDR1 and CDR2 from the germline V gene are MNHEY and SMNVEV (reference sequence). This CDR3 comprises 16 residues. Trimming cost V 4 bases and J 4 bases; bases outside gene matches: 7.

This clone was seen once. V is TRBV27 and J is TRBJ1-6, with D possibly TRBD1 on 6 matching bases. V was pared by 2 bases and J by 4 bases, with 15 bases between. Germline V gene sequence: CDR1 MNHEY, CDR2 SMNVEV (reference sequence). The CDR3 sequence is 17 residues long. The CDR3 protein is CASSLAPPGAYNSPLHF. CDR3 bases: TGTGCCAGCAGTTTAGCCCCCCCAGGGGCTTATAATTCACCCCTCCACTTT.

The V and J genes are TRBV6-5 and TRBJ2-7; TRBD2 might be the D (5 bases). V was shortened by 4 bases and J by 3 bases, with 10 bases between the two germline ends. This CDR3 spans 13 amino acids. Germline loops: CDR1 MNHEY, CDR2 SVGAGI. The DNA of the CDR3 is TGTGCCAGCAGTTTCGACGAGGGCTACGAGCAGTACTTC. This translates into CASSFDEGYEQYF.

The V call is TRBV4-3, the J call TRBJ2-1; D unresolved. The germline V gene has CDR1 LGHNA and CDR2 YSLEER. Trimming removed 1 base at V and 0 bases at J, with 16 bases between. The CDR3 runs to 18 residues. CDR3 in amino acids: CASSQGIGGGASYNEQFF. DNA for the CDR3: TGCGCCAGCAGCCAAGGGATCGGCGGCGGAGCCTCCTACAATGAGCAGTTCTTC.

This chain connects TRBV30 to TRBJ1-2, with D uncertain. This CDR3 has 12 residues. CDR1 is GTSNPN and CDR2 is SVGIG in the germline V gene (reference sequence). Trimming shortened V by 3 bases and J by 7 bases, and 12 bases separated the two germline ends. CDR3 bases: TGTGCCTGGAGGGTACAGTCATCTGGCTACACCTTC. It specifies CAWRVQSSGYTF.

CDR3 coding DNA: TGTGCCAGCAGTACCCCCCGGGCGCCCCAAGAGACCCAGTACTTC. Protein product: CASSTPRAPQETQYF. V and J are TRBV28 and TRBJ2-5; unclear D gene. This CDR3 has 15 amino acids. The germline CDR1 and CDR2 sequences are MDHEN and SYDVKM. Trimming shortened V by 5 bases and J by 1 base, and 14 bases separated the two germline ends. The complete variable domain, with remaining parts taken from reference TRBV28 and TRBJ2-5, reads DVKVTQSSRYLVKRTGEKVFLECVQDMDHENMFWYRQDPGLGLRLIYFSYDVKMKEKGDIPEGYSVSREKKERFSLILESASTNQTSMYLCASSTPRAPQETQYFGPGTRLLVL.

About this clone itself: The junction departs from the called germline gene at one end, perhaps through a read error. The same CDR3 is also encoded by other DNA sequences in this sample. V and J are TRBV19 and TRBJ2-3, with 9 bases that match TRBD2. Germline CDR1 LNHDA, CDR2 SQIVND (reference sequence). This CDR3 is 14 amino acids long. The CDR3 sequence is CASSIAGGTDTQYF. The CDR3 nucleotides are TGTGCCAGTAGCATAGCGGGGGGCACAGATACGCAGTATTTT.

J is TRBJ2-1 and V is TRBV30; 11 nucleotides line up with TRBD2. Germline-derived CDR1 and CDR2 are GTSNPN and SVGIG (reference sequence). The CDR3 covers 16 residues. Trimming cost V 3 bases and J 6 bases; bases outside gene matches: 10. The DNA for the CDR3 is TGTGCCTGGAGGGGAATAGCGGGAGGGGCGGGCAATGAGCAGTTCTTC. Its protein product is CAWRGIAGGAGNEQFF.

The V and J genes are TRBV27 and TRBJ2-3, with 14 bases matching TRBD2. With V trimmed by 5 bases and J by 5 bases, 6 bases remained unmatched. The CDR3 has 16 amino acids. Per germline, CDR1 MNHEY and CDR2 SMNVEV (reference sequence). The CDR3 loop is CASSMTSGGAGDTQYF. Here the CDR3 DNA reads TGTGCCAGCAGTATGACTAGCGGGGGGGCGGGAGATACGCAGTATTTT.

The count of this clone is one. The genes are TRBV29-1 and TRBJ2-5, with 8 bases matching TRBD2. This CDR3 spans 13 amino acids. The V and J ends lost 7 bases and 5 bases, in that order; junction bases with no gene match: 9. Germline CDR1 is SQVTM and CDR2 is ANQGSEA. The CDR3 DNA reads as TGCAGCGCCGGGGGGGGCCCTCGTGAGACCCAGTACTTC. This codes for CSAGGGPRETQYF.

The rearrangement uses TRBV2 and TRBJ1-3; D is unresolved. The ends were cut back, 2 bases at V and 12 bases at J, with 14 bases in the middle. Germline V gene sequence: CDR1 SNHLY, CDR2 FYNNEI. This CDR3 comprises 13 residues. This chain's CDR3 is CASSESGSWDIYF. The CDR3, as DNA: TGTGCCAGCAGTGAATCCGGGTCCTGGGACATATATTTT.

The chain joins TRBV7-9 to TRBJ2-3; D unclear. Germline V CDR1 and CDR2: SEHNR, FQNEAQ (reference sequence). The CDR3 has 15 residues. V lost 5 bases and J lost 1, with 13 bases in between. The CDR3 nucleotides are TGTGCCAGCAGCCACCCCAGCACCCGCACAGATACGCAGTATTTT. Amino acids: CASSHPSTRTDTQYF. The complete variable domain, with remaining parts taken from reference TRBV7-9 and TRBJ2-3, reads DTGVSQNPRHKITKRGQNVTFRCDPISEHNRLYWYRQTLGQGPEFLTYFQNEAQLEKSRLLSDRFSAERPKGSFSTLEIQRTEQGDSAMYLCASSHPSTRTDTQYFGPGTRLTVL.